This T cell receptor (beta chain) was observed in a study of shared clonotypes between healthy human individuals. Every one of the donors was a Caucasian adult that lived in Nashville, Tennessee. Input per replicate PCR of unsorted PBMC was about 300 ng DNA, corresponding to tens of thousands of T cell genomes. Using immunoSEQ multiplex PCR, the repertoire was profiled, and TCRdb retains in-frame clones only, with some absent. The sample lists 450,000 to 500,000 clones, roughly 80% occurring once. Trimming took 2 bases from V and 4 from J; bases not matched to a gene: 4. The V gene's germline CDR1 is MGHRA and CDR2 YSYEKL. The CDR3 is made up of 14 amino acids.

The receptor was isolated from a woman between 35 and 50 years old in good health. Some clones in this sample may be carry-over from other donors' samples. The sample taken for sequencing was PBMCs. V usage is TRBV4-1 and J usage is TRBJ1-2; 7 bases fit TRBD1. CDR3 DNA: TGCGCCAGCAGCCAACCGACAGGGACCTATGGCTACACCTTC. Residues: CASSQPTGTYGYTF.